The sequence of this TCR beta chain was determined in a study of T cell responses to AZD1222 COVID-19 vaccine. The study's findings and limits: There were mostly white British donors and more females than males, and clonal diversity was possibly underestimated. Mapped onto spike, vaccine-associated CD4 TCRs spanned it and were dominant at 160-218 and 743-854. Just a handful of people given AZD1222 tested seropositive at baseline. All repertoire sampling was performed exclusively after the peak T cell response.

Concerning this clone: Its antigen remains unknown.

Assay: immunoSEQ multiplex PCR; the TCRdb copy retains only in-frame clones and omits some. The sample lists fewer than 200,000 clones, about 88% occurring once. Per the germline V gene, CDR1 is SNHLY and CDR2 is FYNNEI. The CDR3 sequence is 15 residues long. Trimming removed 3 bases from V and 8 bases from J, with 19 bases in between. The chain carries TRBV2 and TRBJ1-2; TRBD1 is a possible D gene (5 bases). The TCR originated in an adult in good health. Sample: peripheral blood, taken on day 0 of AZD1222 vaccination. The chain's CDR3 is CASSEAGQGAGGYTF. CDR3 in DNA: TGTGCCAGCAGTGAGGCCGGGCAAGGGGCTGGGGGCTACACCTTC.